This T cell receptor (beta chain) stems from a study of T-cell memory formation after mild COVID-19. Turning to the study itself: Each donor largely had its own TCR clusters.

This clonotype has just a few counts. Antigen: not known. J gave up 2 bases and V 0 bases, and 2 bases lay outside the gene matches. The CDR3 spans 14 residues. Germline V gene sequence: CDR1 SGHNT, CDR2 YYREEE (reference sequence). Whole-study findings and limits: Contracting clones from day 15 to 85 had balanced CD4/CD8; later expanders favoured CD4+. A subset of responding clones appeared in pre-infection memory, suggesting cross-reactive memory joined.

TCRdb re-derived calls from the 5' RACE reads in MiXCR, one entry per CDR3 protein. The sample gives more than 300,000 distinct CDR3 sequences, 13% to 15% of which show up once; 21% is in the top ten. V gene TRBV5-4 combines with J gene TRBJ2-7, with TRBD1 matching over 7 bases. Material: PBMCs or a T cell subset sorted from them (not recorded which). The TCR originated in a young man who had mild COVID-19 (a few samples of this study predate the infection). Cell type and time point are not known. The CDR3 nucleotides read TGTGCCAGCAGCTTGGGGGACAGCCCCTACGAGCAGTACTTC. This sequence encodes CASSLGDSPYEQYF. The variable domain in full, completed from reference TRBV5-4 and TRBJ2-7, reads ETGVTQSPTHLIKTRGQQVTLRCSSQSGHNTVSWYQQALGQGPQFIFQYYREEENGRGNFPPRFSGLQFPNYSSELNVNALELDDSALYLCASSLGDSPYEQYFGPGTRLTVT.